This TCR beta chain is from a study of beta chain features in type 1 diabetes. Findings of the study overall: Moderately but significantly shorter TCRB CDR3s were found in Type 1 diabetes patients in all four CD4+ subsets.

As for this clone: Its antigen is as yet unknown.

V lost 6 bases and J lost 6; bases outside the gene matches: 8. The CDR3 is made up of 15 amino acids. CDR1 is MGHRA and CDR2 is YSYEKL in the germline V gene. The entirety of the isolated RNA underwent reverse transcription, so expressed TCRB transcripts were sequenced. The method was immunoSEQ multiplex PCR; TCRdb's version includes in-frame clones alone and lacks a portion of them. This sample carries roughly 100,000 clones, 28% of them seen once, and the ten largest clones take under 0.55%. The specimen sequenced was central memory CD4+ T cells from blood. The V and J genes are TRBV4-1 and TRBJ2-1; 10 nucleotides agree with TRBD2. This TCR was sampled from a woman younger than 35 with type 1 diabetes. DNA for the CDR3: TGCGCCAGCAGTCTTCTAGCGGGAGAGGGCAATGAGCAGTTCTTC. It specifies CASSLLAGEGNEQFF.